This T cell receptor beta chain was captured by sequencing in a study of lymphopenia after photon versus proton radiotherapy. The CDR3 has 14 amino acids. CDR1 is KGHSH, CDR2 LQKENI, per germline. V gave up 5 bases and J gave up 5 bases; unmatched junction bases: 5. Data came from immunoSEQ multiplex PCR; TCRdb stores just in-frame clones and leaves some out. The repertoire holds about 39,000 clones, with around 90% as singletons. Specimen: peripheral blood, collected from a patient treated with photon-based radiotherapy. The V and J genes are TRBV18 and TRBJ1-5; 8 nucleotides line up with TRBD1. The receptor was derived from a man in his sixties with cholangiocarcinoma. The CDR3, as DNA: TGTGCCAGCTCAGGACAGGGTGACGATCAGCCCCAGCATTTT. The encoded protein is CASSGQGDDQPQHF.